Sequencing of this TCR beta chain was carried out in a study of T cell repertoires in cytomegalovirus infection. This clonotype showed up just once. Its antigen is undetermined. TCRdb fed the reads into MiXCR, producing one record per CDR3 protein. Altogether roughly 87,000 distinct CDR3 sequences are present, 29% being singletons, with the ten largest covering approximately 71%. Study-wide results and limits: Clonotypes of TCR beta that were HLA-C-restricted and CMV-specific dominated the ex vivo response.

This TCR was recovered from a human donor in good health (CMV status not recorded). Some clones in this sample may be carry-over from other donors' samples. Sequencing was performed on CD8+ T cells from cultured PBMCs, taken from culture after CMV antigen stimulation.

CDR3 protein: CASSPGTGGGNTEAFF. In DNA, the CDR3 is TGCGCCAGCAGCCCCGGGACAGGGGGTGGGAACACTGAAGCTTTCTTT. V is TRBV4-3 and J is TRBJ1-1; TRBD1 matches at 11 bases. The CDR3 has 16 residues. With 4 bases clipped from V and 1 base from J, the junction kept 5 bases outside the gene matches. Germline V gene sequence: CDR1 LGHNA, CDR2 YSLEER.